This is a list of T cell receptor beta chains from one sample in a study of blood T cell repertoires in COVID-19. The protocol was immunoSEQ multiplex PCR, while the TCRdb copy is restricted to in-frame clones and leaves out a portion. The profile shows 160,000 or so clones, approximately 88% of them singletons. Sequencing was performed on PBMCs or T cells enriched from blood (not recorded which). These TCRs come from a woman in her forties or fifties who had recovered from COVID-19. Both conserved end residues are part of each CDR3. Each record gives: V gene, J gene, clone size, CDR3 protein. Clone size is stated in some rows and not others, as once, few, many or a class when expanded.

v_call: TRBV18
j_call: TRBJ2-5
clone_size: .
cdr3_aa: CASSLTDSQETQYF

v_call: TRBV2
j_call: TRBJ2-7
clone_size: .
cdr3_aa: CASNPYYEQYF

v_call: TRBV7-2
j_call: TRBJ2-1
clone_size: .
cdr3_aa: CASSLGLAGGVEQFF

v_call: TRBV7-2
j_call: TRBJ2-3
clone_size: .
cdr3_aa: CASSLVLHTDTQYF

v_call: TRBV15
j_call: TRBJ1-5
clone_size: .
cdr3_aa: CATSRDRVGYQPQHF

v_call: TRBV7-2
j_call: TRBJ1-1
clone_size: .
cdr3_aa: CASRFIDYHEAFF

v_call: TRBV11-2
j_call: TRBJ1-1
clone_size: .
cdr3_aa: CASSEQGGTEAFF

v_call: TRBV7-3
j_call: TRBJ2-3
clone_size: .
cdr3_aa: CASSATGEVDTQYF

v_call: TRBV7-3
j_call: TRBJ2-5
clone_size: .
cdr3_aa: CASSLYGGEETQYF

v_call: TRBV5-4
j_call: TRBJ2-3
clone_size: .
cdr3_aa: CASSLGDWGTDTQYF

v_call: TRBV4-2
j_call: TRBJ1-1
clone_size: .
cdr3_aa: CASSQEGRGRANTEAFF

v_call: TRBV7-2
j_call: TRBJ1-3
clone_size: .
cdr3_aa: CASSPVGTGAGNTIYF

v_call: TRBV9
j_call: TRBJ2-7
clone_size: .
cdr3_aa: CASSVQGVTYEQYF

v_call: TRBV7-2
j_call: TRBJ2-7
clone_size: .
cdr3_aa: CASSSPTGQGLYEQYF

v_call: TRBV5-4
j_call: TRBJ2-1
clone_size: .
cdr3_aa: CASSPARGFSYNEQFF

v_call: TRBV5-5
j_call: TRBJ1-2
clone_size: .
cdr3_aa: CASSGQQANYGYTF

v_call: TRBV18
j_call: TRBJ2-1
clone_size: .
cdr3_aa: CASSPRTGGYNEQFF

v_call: TRBV18
j_call: TRBJ2-1
clone_size: .
cdr3_aa: CASSLPGTRYNEQFF

v_call: TRBV6-1
j_call: TRBJ1-1
clone_size: .
cdr3_aa: CASSDRDRDLNTEAFF

v_call: TRBV19
j_call: TRBJ1-1
clone_size: .
cdr3_aa: CASELSGGARTEAFF

v_call: TRBV15
j_call: TRBJ2-5
clone_size: .
cdr3_aa: CATSRGGQQETQYF

v_call: TRBV7-3
j_call: TRBJ2-1
clone_size: .
cdr3_aa: CASGAGNEQFF

v_call: TRBV7-2
j_call: TRBJ2-7
clone_size: .
cdr3_aa: CASSLASAYEQYF

v_call: TRBV6-6
j_call: TRBJ1-1
clone_size: few
cdr3_aa: CASSQDRPNTEAFF

v_call: TRBV6-5
j_call: TRBJ2-1
clone_size: .
cdr3_aa: CASNGEGDPVDEQFF

v_call: TRBV6-1
j_call: TRBJ2-6
clone_size: once
cdr3_aa: CASSGRLGHGANVLTF

v_call: TRBV18
j_call: TRBJ1-4
clone_size: .
cdr3_aa: CASSPLQVMTNEKLFF

v_call: TRBV12-3/TRBV12-4
j_call: TRBJ1-1
clone_size: .
cdr3_aa: CASSLSTEAFF

v_call: TRBV7-3
j_call: TRBJ1-1
clone_size: once
cdr3_aa: CASRFERGTEAFF

v_call: TRBV5-1
j_call: TRBJ2-5
clone_size: .
cdr3_aa: CASSLLGQTAETQYF

v_call: TRBV6-5
j_call: TRBJ1-4
clone_size: .
cdr3_aa: CASSSGQRTLNEKLFF

v_call: TRBV5-1
j_call: TRBJ2-2
clone_size: .
cdr3_aa: CASSLDSRRTGELFF

v_call: TRBV9
j_call: TRBJ2-1
clone_size: .
cdr3_aa: CASSFTDRVNEQFF

v_call: TRBV19
j_call: TRBJ2-5
clone_size: .
cdr3_aa: CAWRGDQETQYF

v_call: TRBV24-1
j_call: TRBJ1-2
clone_size: .
cdr3_aa: CATSAEGQGGYTF

v_call: TRBV5-4
j_call: TRBJ1-1
clone_size: .
cdr3_aa: CASSSYKNTEAFF

v_call: TRBV4-1
j_call: TRBJ1-2
clone_size: .
cdr3_aa: CASSQDRGGRGYTF

v_call: TRBV7-2
j_call: TRBJ2-5
clone_size: once
cdr3_aa: CASSLPVQETQYF

v_call: TRBV19
j_call: TRBJ2-7
clone_size: .
cdr3_aa: CASGQNYEQYF

v_call: TRBV3-1/TRBV3-2
j_call: TRBJ2-2
clone_size: .
cdr3_aa: CASSRLQAGELFF

v_call: TRBV11-1
j_call: TRBJ2-3
clone_size: many
cdr3_aa: CASSLTGVTDTQYF

v_call: TRBV24-1
j_call: TRBJ1-2
clone_size: .
cdr3_aa: CATSDSGWGPFYGYTF

v_call: TRBV7-9
j_call: TRBJ2-1
clone_size: .
cdr3_aa: CASSLARGGSYNEQFF

v_call: TRBV4-2
j_call: TRBJ2-1
clone_size: .
cdr3_aa: CASSHDRGAGEQFF